One sample yielded the 4 T cell receptor beta chains listed below, sequenced in a study of cytomegalovirus exposure and HLA in healthy donors. TCRdb's copy holds only in-frame clones and misses some; the assay was immunoSEQ multiplex PCR. The table has about 280,000 clones, approximately 87% seen once; the top ten hold roughly 0.93%. Source material: PBMCs. The origin of the receptors is a woman between 18 and 29 years old in good health and CMV-seronegative.

The V gene is TRBV18, the J gene TRBJ1-4; 10 bases are a match to TRBD1. There are 18 residues in the CDR3. Trimming took 3 bases from V and 1 from J; bases not matched to a gene: 8. Germline assignment: CDR1 KGHSH and CDR2 LQKENI. The CDR3 region has the DNA TGTGCCAGCTCACCTTGGACAGGGGGAACGGAAACTAATGAAAAACTGTTTTTT. This codes for CASSPWTGGTETNEKLFF.

Worth noting for this clone: Other DNA sequences in the sample encode the same CDR3. The chain joins TRBV5-1 to TRBJ1-5; the D gene is possibly TRBD1 (6 bases). Germline CDR1 and CDR2: SGHRS and YFSETQ. This CDR3 region has 14 residues. Trimming left V 4 bases short and J 3 bases short, with 11 bases between. The CDR3 DNA follows: TGCGCCAGCAGCACAGGGACACCCAATCAGCCCCAGCATTTT. Encoded protein: CASSTGTPNQPQHF.

This clone is a singleton in its sample. The rearrangement joins TRBV19 to TRBJ1-5, with a tentative D call TRBD1 (5 bases). Deletions cut 7 bases from V and 3 bases from J, with 16 bases between. The CDR3 runs 15 residues. Germline loops: CDR1 LNHDA, CDR2 SQIVND (reference sequence). CDR3 coding DNA: TGTGCCAGTACCTTAGCTGACAGTATCAATCAGCCCCAGCATTTT. It codes for CASTLADSINQPQHF.

This sequence joins TRBV9 and TRBJ2-3; D uncertain. V gave up 0 bases and J gave up 5 bases, with 4 bases separating them. The germline V gene encodes CDR1 SGDLS and CDR2 YYNGEE. This CDR3 comprises 12 residues. The CDR3 sequence is CASSVGEDTQYF. The CDR3 coding sequence is TGTGCCAGCAGCGTAGGAGAAGATACGCAGTATTTT. Variable domain in full (rest from reference TRBV9 and TRBJ2-3): DSGVTQTPKHLITATGQRVTLRCSPRSGDLSVYWYQQSLDQGLQFLIQYYNGEERAKGNILERFSAQQFPDLHSELNLSSLELGDSALYFCASSVGEDTQYFGPGTRLTVL.